These 8 T cell receptor beta chains came from one sample sequenced in a study of T-cell memory formation after mild COVID-19. Each CDR3 protein is one row after TCRdb ran MiXCR on the 5' RACE reads. The sample shows 470,000 or so distinct CDR3 sequences, about 20% of them seen only once. The source material was PBMCs or a T cell subset sorted from them (not recorded which). The origin of the receptors is an adult woman who had mild COVID-19 (a few samples of this study predate the infection). Cell type and time point are not known.

This chain joins TRBV7-9 and TRBJ2-6; 9 bases fit TRBD1. Germline-derived CDR1 and CDR2 are SEHNR and FQNEAQ (reference sequence). The CDR3 runs 20 residues. Trimming removed 4 bases from V and 0 bases from J; junction bases left unmatched: 13. The CDR3 reads CASSSVPGQGSSSGANVLTF. CDR3 sequence (DNA): TGTGCCAGCAGCTCCGTCCCGGGACAGGGATCGAGCTCTGGGGCCAACGTCCTGACTTTC. Full variable domain (remainder filled in from reference TRBV7-9 and TRBJ2-6): DTGVSQNPRHKITKRGQNVTFRCDPISEHNRLYWYRQTLGQGPEFLTYFQNEAQLEKSRLLSDRFSAERPKGSFSTLEIQRTEQGDSAMYLCASSSVPGQGSSSGANVLTFGAGSRLTVL.

The sample holds a few counts of this clonotype. The CDR3 here is CASKLTEVGEQFF. The CDR3 nucleotides are TGTGCCAGCAAACTGACAGAGGTTGGTGAGCAGTTCTTC. The V and J genes are TRBV12-3 or TRBV12-4 and TRBJ2-1; possibly TRBD1 for D (5 bases). The CDR3 runs to 13 residues. Trimming took off 7 bases at V and 9 bases at J, with 16 bases between the two ends.

The CDR3 sequence: CASSWTGKGSGYTF. CDR3 nucleotide sequence: TGTGCCAGCAGCTGGACAGGGAAGGGTAGTGGCTACACCTTC. The chain has TRBV3-1 and TRBJ1-2; 8 bases fit TRBD1. J gave up 7 bases and V 5 bases, and 9 bases lay outside the gene matches. The CDR3 covers 14 residues. The V gene's germline CDR1 is LGHDT and CDR2 YNNKEL (reference sequence).

This clonotype has only a few counts. The chain combines TRBV3-1 with TRBJ1-1; no clear D gene. The CDR3 spans 14 residues. V was clipped by 2 bases and J by 0 bases, with 7 bases between them. The germline CDR1 and CDR2 sequences are LGHDT and YNNKEL (reference sequence). The DNA of the CDR3 is TGTGCCAGCAGCCAAAGACAAGTGAACACTGAAGCTTTCTTT. It specifies CASSQRQVNTEAFF.

This clonotype occurred a few times. V and J are TRBV7-9 and TRBJ1-2; 8 positions agree with TRBD1. Trimming cost V 2 bases and J 8 bases; bases outside gene matches: 10. The germline V gene encodes CDR1 SEHNR and CDR2 FQNEAQ (reference sequence). This CDR3 is 15 amino acids long. The CDR3 DNA sequence: TGTGCCAGCAGCTTACCCGCCGACAGGGGTGGAGGCTACACCTTC. Protein: CASSLPADRGGGYTF.

The gene calls are TRBV6-5 and TRBJ2-3; 8 bases map to TRBD1. The length of the CDR3 is 14 residues. Trimming at V came to 6 bases and at J to 4 bases, leaving 6 bases not matched to a gene. In germline, CDR1 is MNHEY, CDR2 SVGAGI. This CDR3 reads CASSADRGADTQYF. CDR3 bases: TGTGCCAGCAGCGCCGACAGGGGCGCAGATACGCAGTATTTT.

This clonotype was found a few times. The chain is built from TRBV5-1 and TRBJ2-1; a weak D match, TRBD2 (6 bases). Germline assignment: CDR1 SGHRS and CDR2 YFSETQ. V was shortened by 5 bases and J by 0 bases, with 9 bases between the two germline ends. CDR3 length: 14 amino acids. This CDR3 reads CASREGGSYNEQFF. The CDR3 nucleotides read TGCGCCAGCAGGGAGGGCGGCTCCTACAATGAGCAGTTCTTC.

The rearrangement links TRBV7-2 to TRBJ2-3, with D possibly matching TRBD1 (6 bases). The CDR3 is 15 residues long. Trimming cost V 4 bases and J 0 bases, with 11 bases left between them. The germline CDR1 and CDR2 sequences are SGHTA and FQGNSA. The CDR3 reads CASSSPGHSTDTQYF. In DNA, the CDR3 is TGTGCCAGCAGCTCTCCGGGACATAGCACAGATACGCAGTATTTT.